This T cell receptor beta chain emerged from a study of blood T cell repertoires in COVID-19. For the study at large: Whether acute or convalescent, the COVID-19 samples came from the United States, Italy and Spain. In each case, the material was cDNA or gDNA derived from T cells, B-cell-depleted T cells, or PBMCs.

The trim removed 4 bases at V and 7 bases at J, leaving 5 bases unmatched. This CDR3 contains 15 residues. Germline V gene sequence: CDR1 SNHLY, CDR2 FYNNEI. Original data processing: Cell counts per sample came from amplifying reference gene primers. Clones were sequenced by immunoSEQ multiplex PCR, and TCRdb holds only the in-frame ones, with some missing. The V and J calls and clone size are taken from that table; D and trimming were inferred from the DNA. This table has 100,000 to 150,000 clones, roughly 80% appearing once. Sequenced sample: peripheral blood. The genes are TRBV2 and TRBJ2-2, with 11 bases identical to TRBD2. The sequence came from a woman of 80 years or more with acute or convalescent COVID-19. The CDR3 coding sequence is TGTGCCAGCAGTGCTAGCGGGGGGCTTGGCGGGGAGCTGTTTTTT. Its translation: CASSASGGLGGELFF.